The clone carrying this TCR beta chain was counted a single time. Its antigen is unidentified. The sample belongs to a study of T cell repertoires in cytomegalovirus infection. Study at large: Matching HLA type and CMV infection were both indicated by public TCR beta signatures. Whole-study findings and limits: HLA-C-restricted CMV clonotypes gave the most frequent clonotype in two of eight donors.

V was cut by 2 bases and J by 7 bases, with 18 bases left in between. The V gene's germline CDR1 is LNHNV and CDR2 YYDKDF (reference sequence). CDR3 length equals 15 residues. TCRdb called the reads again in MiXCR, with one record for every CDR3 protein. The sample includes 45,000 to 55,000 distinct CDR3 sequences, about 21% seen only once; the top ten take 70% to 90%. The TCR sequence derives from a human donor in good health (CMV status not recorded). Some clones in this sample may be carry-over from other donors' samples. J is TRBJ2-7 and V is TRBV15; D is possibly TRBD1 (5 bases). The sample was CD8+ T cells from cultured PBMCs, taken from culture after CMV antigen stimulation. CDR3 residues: CATSRSRQTSGEQYF. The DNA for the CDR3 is TGTGCCACCAGCAGATCGCGACAGACTTCGGGTGAGCAGTACTTC.